Listed here are 32 T cell receptor beta chains from one sample, sequenced in a study of T cell repertoires in cytomegalovirus infection. These receptors lack a known antigen. TCRdb re-called the reads with MiXCR, one entry per CDR3 protein. The sample consists of about 83,000 distinct CDR3 sequences, less than 30% of them appearing once. The sequences come from CD8+ T cells from cultured PBMCs, collected from culture after CMV antigen stimulation. These receptors originate from a human donor in good health (CMV status not recorded). Some clones in this sample may be carry-over from other donors' samples.

About this clonotype: Possible read error: a much larger clone is one base away. The chain uses TRBV20-1 and TRBJ1-1, with a tentative D call TRBD1 (5 bases). Germline CDR1 reads DFQATT; CDR2 reads SNEGSKA (reference sequence). The CDR3 covers 16 residues. The CDR3 nucleotides read TGCAGTGCCTGGGGACGGGGGAGGCCGGCGAACACTGAAGGTTTCTTT. It is translated as CSAWGRGRPANTEGFF.

This clonotype was seen a handful of times. The chain employs TRBV28 and TRBJ2-1; D is ambiguous. The CDR3 contains 14 residues. Germline V gene sequence: CDR1 MDHEN, CDR2 SYDVKM. The germline V and J ends were trimmed by 3 bases and 9 bases, with 15 bases remaining between them. DNA of the CDR3: TGTGCCAGCAGTTTTCGAGGACCGGCAATTGAGCAGTTCTTC. This gives the protein CASSFRGPAIEQFF.

This clonotype occurred many times. The rearrangement uses TRBV12-3 or TRBV12-4 and TRBJ1-1; possibly TRBD1 for D (5 bases). The CDR3 has 13 residues. V was cut by 4 bases and J by 1 base, with 7 bases left in between. Here the CDR3 DNA reads TGTGCCAGCAGTTGGGGCTCGAACACTGAAGCTTTCTTT. Translating it yields CASSWGSNTEAFF.

The table lists this clonotype with a few counts. V is TRBV7-8 and J is TRBJ2-3, with 9 bases lining up with TRBD1. This CDR3 is built from 16 residues. CDR1 is SGHVS and CDR2 is FQNEAQ in the germline V gene. V lost 5 bases to trimming and J lost 0 bases; unmatched junction nucleotides: 6. The CDR3 reads CASSPTGGTSTDTQYF. The CDR3, as DNA: TGTGCCAGCAGCCCCACAGGGGGCACTAGCACAGATACGCAGTATTTT.

A remark on this clonotype: A much larger clone lies one base from this, so it may be a read error. The chain couples TRBV7-2 to TRBJ1-4; TRBD1 matches at 9 bases. Germline V gene data show CDR1 as SGHTA and CDR2 as FQGNSA. The ends lost 4 bases at V and 0 bases at J; junction bases unmatched: 12. The CDR3 runs 19 residues. CDR3 nucleotide sequence: TGTGCCAGCAGCTCCCGAGTGGGACAGGGAGGCCCAACTAATGAAAAACTGTTTTTT. It is translated as CASSSRVGQGGPTNEKLFF.

This clonotype has a count of ten or more. The chain is built from TRBV7-2 and TRBJ2-3; a weak D match, TRBD2 (5 bases). V lost 1 base, J lost 3 bases, and 14 bases lay in between. The CDR3 contains 16 residues. Looked up from germline, CDR1 is SGHTA and CDR2 is FQGNSA. The chain's CDR3 is CASSLEPGFQTDTQYF. The CDR3 nucleotides read TGTGCCAGCAGCTTAGAACCGGGGTTCCAAACAGATACGCAGTATTTT.

This clonotype was seen only a few times. This chain connects TRBV7-9 to TRBJ2-7; 7 positions agree with TRBD1. Germline V CDR1 and CDR2: SEHNR, FQNEAQ (reference sequence). The CDR3 sequence is 15 residues long. With 5 bases clipped from V and 3 bases from J, the junction kept 10 bases outside the gene matches. The CDR3 region is CASSVEGGRGYEQYF. The CDR3 region has the DNA TGTGCCAGCAGCGTCGAAGGGGGCCGAGGCTACGAGCAGTACTTC.

This clonotype appeared many times. The V and J genes are TRBV6-1 and TRBJ2-1, with 7 bases identical to TRBD2. Unmatched junction bases numbered 7, after V lost 5 bases and J lost 9 bases. The CDR3 length is 13 residues. The germline gives CDR1 MNHNS, CDR2 SASEGT. CDR3 sequence reads: CASSTRLALEQFF. DNA for the CDR3: TGTGCCAGCAGTACACGACTAGCCCTTGAGCAGTTCTTC.

The chain combines TRBV7-9 with TRBJ2-5; a possible D gene is TRBD2 (6 bases). The CDR3 is 13 residues long. Between the trimmed V and J ends, which lost 5 bases and 3 bases, there was a span of 10 bases. The germline gives CDR1 SEHNR, CDR2 FQNEAQ (reference sequence). The CDR3 is CASSRDLKETQYF. As DNA, the CDR3 is TGTGCCAGCAGCCGGGACTTGAAAGAGACCCAGTACTTC.

This chain links TRBV7-8 with TRBJ2-7; D remains ambiguous. This CDR3 is 15 amino acids long. Looked up from germline, CDR1 is SGHVS and CDR2 is FQNEAQ. Trimming took 0 bases from V and 0 from J, leaving 9 bases between them. The DNA of the CDR3 is TGTGCCAGCAGCTTAGCGGTCCCTGCCTCCTACGAGCAGTACTTC. Translation gives CASSLAVPASYEQYF. Supplemented by reference TRBV7-8 and TRBJ2-7, the full variable domain reads GAGVSQSPRYKVAKRGQDVALRCDPISGHVSLFWYQQALGQGPEFLTYFQNEAQLDKSGLPSDRFFAERPEGSVSTLKIQRTQQEDSAVYLCASSLAVPASYEQYFGPGTRLTVT.

This clonotype was seen many times. J is TRBJ2-2 and V is TRBV7-8, with TRBD1 identical over 9 bases. Germline V gene lookup returns CDR1 SGHVS and CDR2 FQNEAQ. The CDR3 totals 16 residues. Losses at the gene ends were 7 bases for V and 3 bases for J; bases not matched to a gene: 9. CDR3 nucleotides: TGTGCCAGCACAGGACAGGGGAATATTGACACCGGGGAGCTGTTTTTT. It translates to CASTGQGNIDTGELFF.

The V and J genes are TRBV6-2 or TRBV6-3 and TRBJ2-1; weak D call: TRBD1 (6 bases). The CDR3 has 14 amino acids. From germline, CDR1 is MNHEY and CDR2 SVGEGT. V lost 2 bases and J 5 bases, leaving 10 bases between the germline ends. The CDR3 protein is CASSYPGQHNEQFF. In nucleotides, the CDR3 is TGTGCCAGCAGTTACCCCGGACAGCACAATGAGCAGTTCTTC.

The chain carries TRBV6-1 and TRBJ2-7; 7 bases align to TRBD2. This CDR3 has 16 residues. Trimming took 7 bases from V and 2 from J; bases not matched to a gene: 14. The germline V gene encodes CDR1 MNHNS and CDR2 SASEGT. The CDR3 loop is CASTSPGEGVPYEQYF. For the CDR3, the DNA is TGTGCCAGCACCTCTCCGGGGGAGGGAGTTCCCTACGAGCAGTACTTC.

This clonotype came up many times. The gene calls are TRBV7-2 and TRBJ2-5; no reliable D call. V was pared by 2 bases and J by 5 bases, with 12 bases between. Germline V gene data show CDR1 as SGHTA and CDR2 as FQGNSA. This CDR3 contains 14 residues. CDR3 protein: CASSLYGPGETQYF. The CDR3 DNA is TGTGCCAGCAGCTTATATGGCCCCGGGGAGACCCAGTACTTC.

Concerning this clonotype itself: This may stem from a read error, because a much larger clone lies one nucleotide away. The rearrangement uses TRBV29-1 and TRBJ2-1, with D perhaps TRBD2 (6 bases). Germline V CDR1 and CDR2: SQVTM, ANQGSEA. The CDR3 sequence is 16 residues long. Here the CDR3 DNA reads TGCAGCGTTGATGGGGGGTCAGGGACCCTCGGCAATGAGCAGCTCTTC. Its translation: CSVDGGSGTLGNEQLF.

J is TRBJ2-3 and V is TRBV27, with 10 bases fitting TRBD2. Germline trimming cut 5 bases from V and 5 bases from J; bases unmatched to any gene: 7. The CDR3 has 15 residues. CDR1 MNHEY and CDR2 SMNVEV come from the germline V gene (reference sequence). The CDR3 sequence is CASSPPAGGLDTQYF. The CDR3 nucleotides read TGTGCCAGCAGTCCCCCAGCGGGGGGGTTAGATACGCAGTATTTT.

This clonotype occurred many times. The chain recombines TRBV2 with TRBJ1-3; D not resolved. V was pared by 5 bases and J by 3 bases, with 17 bases between. This CDR3 region has 16 residues. CDR1 is SNHLY and CDR2 is FYNNEI in the germline V gene. CDR3: CASSLFQTRSGNTIYF. Here the CDR3 DNA reads TGTGCCAGCAGTTTGTTTCAGACCAGGAGTGGAAACACCATATATTTT.

The CDR3 nucleotides are TGCAGTGCTAGGGGGTCTAGCGGGGGAGAAATCCAAGAGACCCAGTACTTC. Translating it yields CSARGSSGGEIQETQYF. The chain uses TRBV20-1 and TRBJ2-5; 10 bases are shared with TRBD2. The CDR3 has 17 residues. Germline V gives CDR1 DFQATT, CDR2 SNEGSKA (reference sequence). Trimming cost V 3 bases and J 1 base; bases outside gene matches: 11.

The chain recombines TRBV6-5 with TRBJ2-7; no reliable D call. The V gene's germline CDR1 is MNHEY and CDR2 SVGAGI. Between the trimmed V and J ends, which lost 0 bases and 4 bases, there was a span of 7 bases. This CDR3 is 13 amino acids long. The DNA of the CDR3 is TGTGCCAGCAGTTACTCGTTAGAGTACGAGCAGTACTTC. Amino acids: CASSYSLEYEQYF.

The chain joins TRBV2 to TRBJ1-2; D is uncertain. The germline gives CDR1 SNHLY, CDR2 FYNNEI. The CDR3 contains 14 residues. V dropped 2 bases and J dropped 1 base, with 8 bases sitting between them. CDR3 DNA: TGTGCCAGCAGTGAATCCAGATATAACTATGGCTACACCTTC. It is translated as CASSESRYNYGYTF.

This clonotype was seen a few times. CDR3 region: CASSHPGTSGGDYNEQFF. CDR3 bases: TGTGCCAGCAGCCACCCCGGGACTAGCGGGGGGGACTACAATGAGCAGTTCTTC. The J gene is TRBJ2-1, the V gene TRBV14; 16 bases are a match to TRBD2. V lost 3 bases, J lost 3 bases, and 5 bases stayed unmatched. This CDR3 is built from 18 residues. CDR1 and CDR2 from the germline V gene are SGHDN and FVKESK.

The chain recombines TRBV19 with TRBJ2-1, with D perhaps matching TRBD1 or TRBD2 (5 bases each). V gave up 3 bases and J gave up 2 bases, with 11 bases separating them. The CDR3 is 15 residues long. Germline V gene sequence: CDR1 LNHDA, CDR2 SQIVND (reference sequence). The CDR3 spells CASSIRDGAYNEQFF. The CDR3, as DNA: TGTGCCAGTAGTATCCGGGACGGAGCCTACAATGAGCAGTTCTTC. Combining the CDR3 with reference TRBV19 and TRBJ2-1 gives the whole variable domain DGGITQSPKYLFRKEGQNVTLSCEQNLNHDAMYWYRQDPGQGLRLIYYSQIVNDFQKGDIAEGYSVSREKKESFPLTVTSAQKNPTAFYLCASSIRDGAYNEQFFGPGTRLTVL.

The rearrangement links TRBV27 to TRBJ1-1; a weak D match, TRBD1 (6 bases). The V gene lost 6 bases and the J gene lost 4 bases, with 15 bases spanning the gap. Germline CDR1 and CDR2: MNHEY and SMNVEV (reference sequence). The CDR3 runs to 14 residues. CDR3 nucleotides: TGTGCCAGCAGCGGCAGGGGTAAGGCCACTGAAGCTTTCTTT. This codes for CASSGRGKATEAFF.

The V and J genes are TRBV19 and TRBJ2-3; D perhaps matches TRBD1 (5 bases). The ends were cut back, 5 bases at V and 1 base at J, with 13 bases in the middle. Germline CDR1 reads LNHDA; CDR2 reads SQIVND (reference sequence). CDR3 length equals 15 residues. Here the CDR3 reads CASSSWGGGTDTQYF. Written as DNA, the CDR3 is TGTGCCAGTAGTTCCTGGGGCGGCGGCACAGATACGCAGTATTTT.

There are a few counts of this clonotype. The rearrangement links TRBV5-1 to TRBJ2-1; 8 bases map to TRBD2. The length of the CDR3 is 14 residues. V lost 5 bases and J lost 10; bases outside the gene matches: 11. CDR1 SGHRS and CDR2 YFSETQ come from the germline V gene. The CDR3 bases are TGCGCCAGCAGATCCGGGCCTAGCGGGTTAGAGCAGTTCTTC. It codes for CASRSGPSGLEQFF.

This clonotype was counted only a few times. V and J are TRBV15 and TRBJ2-1; 7 nucleotides line up with TRBD1. The V gene's germline CDR1 is LNHNV and CDR2 YYDKDF (reference sequence). CDR3 size: 16 residues. J was trimmed by 8 bases and V by 0 bases; bases with no gene match: 10. This chain's CDR3 is CATSRDPETGWDEQFF. CDR3 sequence (DNA): TGTGCCACCAGCAGAGACCCCGAGACAGGGTGGGATGAGCAGTTCTTC.

This clonotype occurred a few times. V and J are TRBV27 and TRBJ1-2, with TRBD1 identical over 8 bases. Germline V gene data show CDR1 as MNHEY and CDR2 as SMNVEV (reference sequence). The CDR3 covers 13 residues. The trim removed 2 bases at V and 7 bases at J, leaving 3 bases unmatched. The CDR3 sequence: CASSLLTGAGYTF. The CDR3 bases are TGTGCCAGCAGTTTACTGACAGGGGCTGGCTACACCTTC.

This clonotype was recorded many times. The chain combines TRBV7-2 with TRBJ2-7; 10 positions agree with TRBD2. Losses at the gene ends were 5 bases for V and 4 bases for J; bases not matched to a gene: 8. CDR3 size: 15 residues. CDR1 and CDR2 from the germline V gene are SGHTA and FQGNSA. Here the CDR3 reads CASSEPPGLAYEQYF. The CDR3 DNA is TGTGCCAGCAGCGAACCACCGGGACTAGCGTACGAGCAGTACTTC.

The chain recombines TRBV2 with TRBJ2-7, with D possibly called TRBD1 or TRBD2 (6 bases each). Germline V CDR1 and CDR2: SNHLY, FYNNEI. Trimming shortened V by 5 bases and J by 0 bases, and 17 bases separated the two germline ends. The CDR3 has 16 residues. CDR3 DNA sequence: TGTGCCAGCAGTAACCAGGGGAGGAGGGGCTCCTACGAGCAGTACTTC. This sequence encodes CASSNQGRRGSYEQYF.

This clonotype was detected a few times. The J gene is TRBJ1-5, the V gene TRBV6-6; weak D call: TRBD1 (5 bases). CDR3 length equals 12 residues. The V end was cut by 9 bases, the J end by 9 bases, with 15 bases between. CDR1 is MNHNY and CDR2 is SVGAGI in the germline V gene (reference sequence). The chain's CDR3 is CASRDRIMPQHF. The CDR3 DNA sequence: TGTGCCAGTCGGGACCGTATCATGCCCCAGCATTTT.

This clonotype came up a few times. The chain is built from TRBV7-8 and TRBJ2-1, with D possibly being TRBD2 (5 bases). Germline V gene sequence: CDR1 SGHVS, CDR2 FQNEAQ. The CDR3 length is 15 residues. V shed 1 base and J shed 4 bases, with 11 bases lying between them. CDR3 in amino acids: CASSLEVGGYNEQFF. The CDR3 bases are TGTGCCAGCAGCTTAGAGGTGGGCGGGTACAATGAGCAGTTCTTC. Using reference TRBV7-8 and TRBJ2-1 for the parts outside the CDR3, the full variable domain is GAGVSQSPRYKVAKRGQDVALRCDPISGHVSLFWYQQALGQGPEFLTYFQNEAQLDKSGLPSDRFFAERPEGSVSTLKIQRTQQEDSAVYLCASSLEVGGYNEQFFGPGTRLTVL.

This clonotype has only a few counts. The chain links TRBV29-1 to TRBJ2-3, with unresolved D. V lost 6 bases and J lost 6, with 13 bases in between. This CDR3 has 12 residues. Germline CDR1 and CDR2: SQVTM and ANQGSEA. CDR3 in DNA: TGCAGCGTCCGCAAGATTGGGGATACGCAGTATTTT. This gives the protein CSVRKIGDTQYF.